This T cell receptor beta chain is from a study of shared clonotypes between healthy human individuals. Study-level findings and limits: The sharing of approximately 4.6% of naive CD4 clonotypes was seen across several donors.

The V and J ends lost 3 bases and 8 bases respectively, with 14 bases between them. CDR1 is SGHRS, CDR2 YFSETQ, per germline. This CDR3 is built from 13 residues. The authors distributed each subset's genomic DNA evenly over several immunoSEQ plates. In replicate PCRs of sorted subsets, roughly 210 ng DNA, approximately 32,000 T cell genomes, was used. Repertoires were generated with immunoSEQ multiplex PCR, while TCRdb's copy carries only in-frame clones and drops some. The sample contains around 2.1 million clones, approximately 96% of which appear only once. In the case of this clone: Its target is unknown.

Within Nashville, Tennessee resided all donors, each a Caucasian adult. The TCR comes from a man aged 18 to 35 in good health. Sequenced: naive CD4+ T cells sorted from blood. Subset specified: CD45RA+ positively selected. The chain joins TRBV5-1 to TRBJ1-2, with a weak D call TRBD1 (5 bases). CDR3 DNA sequence: TGCGCCAGCAGCTCACAGGAGGCTAGCGGCTACACCTTC. Translation gives CASSSQEASGYTF.